Each of the 28 T cell receptor beta chains below was sequenced from the same sample in a study of T cell responses to AZD1222 COVID-19 vaccine. The protocol was immunoSEQ multiplex PCR, while the TCRdb copy is restricted to in-frame clones and leaves out a portion. The sample carries around 130,000 clones, more than 75% recorded once. The sample here was peripheral blood, taken 28 days after the second AZD1222 dose. The receptors were sampled from an adult who received the AZD1222 COVID-19 vaccine.

The sample holds one count of this clone. J is TRBJ1-4 and V is TRBV18; D gene uncertain. Germline V CDR1 and CDR2: KGHSH, LQKENI. CDR3 length: 14 amino acids. Trimming took 3 bases from V and 6 from J, leaving 11 bases between them. CDR3: CASSPGLSDEKLFF. CDR3 bases: TGTGCCAGCTCACCGGGTTTATCAGATGAAAAACTGTTTTTT.

The genes are TRBV2 and TRBJ2-5, with 7 bases identical to TRBD1. Trimming cost V 6 bases and J 4 bases; bases outside gene matches: 14. CDR1 SNHLY and CDR2 FYNNEI come from the germline V gene. The length of the CDR3 is 16 residues. The CDR3 region is CASSHDERTGVETQYF. The CDR3 DNA reads TGTGCCAGCAGCCACGACGAACGGACAGGAGTAGAGACCCAGTACTTC.

The chain links TRBV2 to TRBJ1-2; 7 nucleotides match TRBD1. V dropped 8 bases and J dropped 7; count of bases not matched to a gene: 22. CDR3 length: 17 amino acids. Germline assignment: CDR1 SNHLY and CDR2 FYNNEI. CDR3 sequence reads: CASRSGSGGYRSSGYTF. The DNA for the CDR3 is TGTGCCAGCCGGTCGGGGTCAGGGGGTTATCGGTCGAGTGGCTACACCTTC.

This chain uses TRBV7-3 with TRBJ2-2; 8 positions match TRBD2. Germline assignment: CDR1 SGHTA and CDR2 FQGTGA. The ends lost 5 bases at V and 6 bases at J; junction bases unmatched: 5. CDR3 size: 14 residues. In DNA, the CDR3 is TGTGCCAGCAGCCGGACTAGCATTTCCGGGGAGCTGTTTTTT. Translating it yields CASSRTSISGELFF. Full variable domain (remainder filled in from reference TRBV7-3 and TRBJ2-2): GAGVSQTPSNKVTEKGKYVELRCDPISGHTALYWYRQSLGQGPEFLIYFQGTGAADDSGLPNDRFFAVRPEGSVSTLKIQRTERGDSAVYLCASSRTSISGELFFGEGSRLTVL.

J is TRBJ1-4 and V is TRBV28; a possible D gene is TRBD1 (5 bases). Per the germline V gene, CDR1 is MDHEN and CDR2 is SYDVKM. The CDR3 has 14 residues. Trimming took off 3 bases at V and 7 bases at J, with 12 bases between the two ends. The CDR3 DNA is TGTGCCAGCAGTTTCAGGGCATGGGGTGAAAAACTGTTTTTT. It translates to CASSFRAWGEKLFF.

This clone occurred once. V usage is TRBV6-5 and J usage is TRBJ1-4; D is unresolved. The V end lost 4 bases, the J end lost 7 bases, and 10 bases lay between the germline ends. The CDR3 totals 13 residues. Germline values: CDR1 MNHEY, CDR2 SVGAGI. CDR3 DNA: TGTGCCAGCAGTTTTAGTACGAGTGAAAAACTGTTTTTT. This gives the protein CASSFSTSEKLFF.

The chain is built from TRBV5-1 and TRBJ2-5; perhaps TRBD2 as D (6 bases). Trimming removed 0 bases at V and 7 bases at J, with 10 bases between. The CDR3 has 13 residues. CDR1 and CDR2 (germline): SGHRS, YFSETQ. CDR3 nucleotide sequence: TGCGCCAGCAGCTTGGCTCAGGGAGGGACCCAGTACTTC. This gives the protein CASSLAQGGTQYF.

The gene calls are TRBV9 and TRBJ2-5; 9 nucleotides align to TRBD1. V was pared by 4 bases and J by 5 bases, with 9 bases of the junction left unmatched. The germline V gene has CDR1 SGDLS and CDR2 YYNGEE. The CDR3 has 15 amino acids. Here the CDR3 reads CASSNRDRVGETQYF. CDR3 in DNA: TGTGCCAGCAGCAACCGGGACAGGGTTGGGGAGACCCAGTACTTC.

This chain joins TRBV5-4 and TRBJ1-1; TRBD1 matches 8 bases. This CDR3 spans 13 amino acids. V gave up 3 bases and J gave up 3 bases; unmatched junction bases: 1. CDR1 is SGHNT, CDR2 YYREEE, per germline (reference sequence). Written as DNA, the CDR3 is TGTGCCAGCAGCTGGGACAGGCACACTGAAGCTTTCTTT. Its protein is CASSWDRHTEAFF.

This chain links TRBV7-2 with TRBJ2-7; unclear D gene. Germline CDR1 SGHTA, CDR2 FQGNSA. V dropped 1 base and J dropped 6 bases, with 13 bases sitting between them. The CDR3 is 14 amino acids. This chain's CDR3 is CASSLGWSAGEQYF. The CDR3 nucleotides read TGTGCCAGCAGCTTAGGGTGGTCTGCCGGCGAGCAGTACTTC.

The V call is TRBV5-1, the J call TRBJ1-1; D unclear. V lost 5 bases and J lost 0, with 8 bases in between. The CDR3 sequence is 13 residues long. Per the germline V gene, CDR1 is SGHRS and CDR2 is YFSETQ. CDR3 in amino acids: CASSLEMNTEAFF. The CDR3 DNA reads as TGCGCCAGCAGTTTAGAGATGAACACTGAAGCTTTCTTT.

The gene calls are TRBV5-4 and TRBJ1-2, with 7 bases that match TRBD1. J gave up 8 bases and V 7 bases, and 8 bases lay outside the gene matches. The V gene's germline CDR1 is SGHNT and CDR2 YYREEE (reference sequence). This CDR3 comprises 12 residues. CDR3 sequence (DNA): TGTGCCAGCGGGCTAGGGGGCCAAGGCTACACCTTC. The encoded protein is CASGLGGQGYTF.

This clone is a singleton in its sample. The gene calls are TRBV7-6 and TRBJ2-1, with D perhaps matching TRBD1 or TRBD2 (5 bases each). CDR1 is SGHVS and CDR2 is FNYEAQ in the germline V gene. The CDR3 spans 14 residues. V lost 5 bases and J lost 8, with 16 bases in between. CDR3 amino acids: CASSPEGFLDEQFF. The CDR3 DNA is TGTGCCAGCAGCCCCGAGGGGTTTTTAGATGAGCAGTTCTTC.

The chain recombines TRBV14 with TRBJ1-4; no clear D gene. This CDR3 is 15 amino acids long. Trimming pared 3 bases from V and 2 bases from J, leaving 10 bases between. The germline V gene encodes CDR1 SGHDN and CDR2 FVKESK. This CDR3 is CASSQYSGTNEKLFF. The CDR3 DNA is TGTGCCAGCAGCCAGTACTCCGGGACTAATGAAAAACTGTTTTTT.

The J gene is TRBJ2-2, the V gene TRBV10-1; possibly TRBD2 for D (6 bases). Germline loops: CDR1 WNHNN, CDR2 SYGVQD (reference sequence). V dropped 5 bases and J dropped 5 bases, with 15 bases sitting between them. There are 15 residues in the CDR3. CDR3 in DNA: TGCGCCAGCAGTTTACGGGACTTCCAAACCGGGGAGCTGTTTTTT. Translated, it gives CASSLRDFQTGELFF.

The chain employs TRBV4-1 and TRBJ2-1; D uncertain. The CDR3 sequence is 13 residues long. The V gene lost 8 bases and the J gene lost 1 base, with 9 bases spanning the gap. Germline V gene sequence: CDR1 MGHRA, CDR2 YSYEKL. The CDR3 protein is CASGPPSYNEQFF. CDR3 coding DNA: TGCGCCAGCGGGCCCCCTTCCTACAATGAGCAGTTCTTC.

This chain uses TRBV12-3 or TRBV12-4 with TRBJ1-2; 7 bases fit TRBD1. Trimming removed 8 bases from V and 4 bases from J; junction bases left unmatched: 7. The CDR3 runs to 13 residues. CDR3 residues: CASSDRSGYGYTF. CDR3 sequence (DNA): TGTGCCAGCTCGGACAGGAGCGGCTATGGCTACACCTTC.

The rearrangement joins TRBV5-1 to TRBJ1-6, with D unclear. The CDR3 totals 17 residues. Between the trimmed V and J ends, which lost 5 bases and 3 bases, there was a span of 18 bases. From germline, CDR1 is SGHRS and CDR2 YFSETQ. CDR3 region: CASRPEIPSGYNSPLHF. CDR3 sequence (DNA): TGCGCCAGCAGGCCCGAAATACCCTCGGGCTATAATTCACCCCTCCACTTT.

V and J are TRBV20-1 and TRBJ1-5, with D perhaps matching TRBD1 (6 bases). Germline assignment: CDR1 DFQATT and CDR2 SNEGSKA (reference sequence). The V end was cut by 3 bases, the J end by 8 bases, with 11 bases between. The CDR3 contains 12 residues. The CDR3, as DNA: TGCAGTGCTAGTACGGGGGGCGAGCCCCAGCATTTT. As protein: CSASTGGEPQHF.

This sequence joins TRBV10-3 and TRBJ1-2, with 7 positions matching TRBD1. CDR3 length: 14 amino acids. Germline V gene lookup returns CDR1 ENHRY and CDR2 SYGVKD. V lost 4 bases, J lost 4 bases, and 6 bases stayed unmatched. This CDR3 reads CAISGGDRPYGYTF. The CDR3 coding sequence is TGTGCCATCAGTGGGGGGGACAGACCCTATGGCTACACCTTC.

The chain joins TRBV27 to TRBJ1-2, with 9 positions matching TRBD1. Unmatched junction bases numbered 8, after V lost 4 bases and J lost 8 bases. Germline V lookup: CDR1 MNHEY, CDR2 SMNVEV (reference sequence). This CDR3 has 14 amino acids. The CDR3 sequence: CASSSPGQGGGYTF. The CDR3 coding sequence is TGTGCCAGCAGTTCTCCGGGACAGGGCGGGGGCTACACCTTC.

The J gene is TRBJ1-5, the V gene TRBV3-1 (or the pseudogene TRBV3-2); D remains ambiguous. The V gene's germline CDR1 is LGHDT and CDR2 YNNKEL (reference sequence). The CDR3 length is 14 residues. V was trimmed by 0 bases and J by 9 bases, leaving 12 bases between them. The CDR3 is CASSQDLGARPQHF. The CDR3 coding sequence is TGTGCCAGCAGCCAAGATTTGGGCGCCCGGCCCCAGCATTTT.

The chain is built from TRBV28 and TRBJ1-1; perhaps TRBD1 as D (5 bases). Trimming pared 8 bases from V and 1 base from J, leaving 17 bases between. Per germline, CDR1 MDHEN and CDR2 SYDVKM. The CDR3 sequence is 15 residues long. This chain's CDR3 is CASPPSGRKNTEAFF. CDR3 bases: TGTGCCAGCCCTCCGTCGGGACGGAAGAACACTGAAGCTTTCTTT.

This clone was seen once. The chain combines TRBV3-1 (or the pseudogene TRBV3-2) with TRBJ2-1; TRBD1 is a possible D gene (5 bases). The CDR3 covers 17 residues. Germline V gene sequence: CDR1 LGHDT, CDR2 YNNKEL (reference sequence). Trimming cost V 2 bases and J 7 bases, with 21 bases left between them. The CDR3 DNA reads TGTGCCAGCAGCCAATCGACCCCACCCCTGAAGGGGAATGAGCAGTTCTTC. It specifies CASSQSTPPLKGNEQFF.

CDR3 residues: CASSHLKSPLHF. CDR3 bases: TGTGCCAGCAGCCATCTTAAATCACCCCTCCACTTT. V gene TRBV14 combines with J gene TRBJ1-6; D is uncertain. Germline loops: CDR1 SGHDN, CDR2 FVKESK. Trimming stripped 3 bases from V and 10 bases from J, with 7 bases between. This CDR3 contains 12 residues.

The gene calls are TRBV27 and TRBJ1-2, with 7 bases matching TRBD1. CDR3 size: 13 residues. Germline V gene lookup returns CDR1 MNHEY and CDR2 SMNVEV (reference sequence). Trimming at V came to 6 bases and at J to 8 bases, leaving 9 bases not matched to a gene. The CDR3 DNA reads TGTGCCAGCAGCTCGACAGGGAGTTGGGGCTACACCTTC. It yields the protein CASSSTGSWGYTF.

This clone was detected only once. J is TRBJ2-7 and V is TRBV19, with a possible D match to TRBD2 (5 bases). The V and J ends lost 0 bases and 0 bases respectively, with 9 bases between them. Germline CDR1 LNHDA, CDR2 SQIVND (reference sequence). CDR3 length: 15 amino acids. CDR3 nucleotide sequence: TGTGCCAGTAGTATAGACCTGGGGAGCTCCTACGAGCAGTACTTC. Protein: CASSIDLGSSYEQYF.

The V gene is TRBV5-5, the J gene TRBJ2-5, with a possible D match to TRBD2 (6 bases). CDR1 SGHKS and CDR2 YYEKEE come from the germline V gene (reference sequence). The CDR3 spans 15 residues. V lost 8 bases to trimming and J lost 7 bases, with 24 bases between them. The CDR3 nucleotides are TGTGCCAGTTCACCGGGGGAGGCCTCCGGGAGGACCCAGTACTTC. Translating gives CASSPGEASGRTQYF.